These 21 T cell receptor beta chains were all obtained from the same sample, sequenced in a study of blood T cell repertoires in COVID-19. Data came from immunoSEQ multiplex PCR; TCRdb stores just in-frame clones and leaves some out. The sample includes some 55,000 clones, approximately 91% of them seen just once. The sequenced sample was peripheral blood. These receptors were obtained from a human donor in a cohort sampled during active COVID-19.

The rearrangement links TRBV11-2 to TRBJ2-7; D may be TRBD2 (5 bases). The V gene's germline CDR1 is SGHAT and CDR2 FQNNGV. V shed 4 bases and J shed 2 bases, with 9 bases lying between them. The CDR3 sequence is 13 residues long. For the CDR3, the DNA is TGTGCCAGCAGCTCAGGACTCACCTACGAGCAGTACGTC. It yields the protein CASSSGLTYEQYV.

The chain recombines TRBV6-5 with TRBJ2-2; tentatively, D is TRBD1 (6 bases). The CDR3 has 15 residues. The V gene lost 6 bases and the J gene lost 7 bases, with 18 bases spanning the gap. Germline CDR1 reads MNHEY; CDR2 reads SVGAGI. The CDR3 nucleotides read TGTGCCAGCAGCCTTACAGGGATTATACTCGGGGAGCTGTTTTTT. Translating it yields CASSLTGIILGELFF.

The V and J genes are TRBV11-1 and TRBJ1-2, with 11 bases fitting TRBD1. The trim removed 7 bases at V and 6 bases at J, leaving 4 bases unmatched. Germline V gene data show CDR1 as SGHAT and CDR2 as FQDESV (reference sequence). There are 13 residues in the CDR3. For the CDR3, the DNA is TGTGCCAGCACGGGACAGGGGGTACATGGCTACACCTTC. Translating it yields CASTGQGVHGYTF.

The chain is built from TRBV19 and TRBJ2-1; D possibly corresponds to TRBD2 (5 bases). V was cut by 5 bases and J by 7 bases, with 27 bases left in between. This CDR3 region has 18 residues. Germline CDR1 is LNHDA and CDR2 is SQIVND (reference sequence). The CDR3 spells CASSATAYLAGRRNEQFF. In DNA form, the CDR3 reads TGTGCCAGTAGTGCCACGGCCTATTTGGCAGGTAGGAGGAATGAGCAGTTCTTC.

The genes are TRBV24-1 and TRBJ1-4, with 8 bases matching TRBD1. The CDR3 is made up of 13 amino acids. Germline CDR1 and CDR2: KGHDR and SFDVKD. Germline trimming cut 6 bases from V and 5 bases from J; bases unmatched to any gene: 1. For the CDR3, the DNA is TGTGCCACCAGTCGGGACAGGAATGAAAAACTGTTTTTT. Translation: CATSRDRNEKLFF.

J is TRBJ2-1 and V is TRBV2; D might be TRBD1 (5 bases). Germline CDR1 SNHLY, CDR2 FYNNEI. The CDR3 runs 14 residues. V was trimmed by 4 bases and J by 5 bases, leaving 12 bases between them. The DNA of the CDR3 is TGTGCCAGCAGTGTTCGCGACAGACACAATGAGCAGTTCTTC. It codes for CASSVRDRHNEQFF. The full variable domain, with the rest looked up from reference TRBV2 and TRBJ2-1, is EPEVTQTPSHQVTQMGQEVILRCVPISNHLYFYWYRQILGQKVEFLVSFYNNEISEKSEIFDDQFSVERPDGSNFTLKIRSTKLEDSAMYFCASSVRDRHNEQFFGPGTRLTVL.

This clone came up once. V gene TRBV14 combines with J gene TRBJ2-3, with a tentative D call TRBD1 (6 bases). Germline V lookup: CDR1 SGHDN, CDR2 FVKESK. Trimming pared 4 bases from V and 4 bases from J, leaving 15 bases between. The CDR3 spans 15 residues. CDR3 nucleotides: TGTGCCAGCAGCCGAGGTGGGACAACCTCAGATACGCAGTATTTT. This encodes CASSRGGTTSDTQYF.

This chain joins TRBV29-1 and TRBJ2-2; D not certain. Trimming removed 0 bases from V and 5 bases from J, with 7 bases in between. The V gene's germline CDR1 is SQVTM and CDR2 ANQGSEA. This CDR3 has 13 amino acids. CDR3 in amino acids: CSVEDTLTGELFF. Here the CDR3 DNA reads TGCAGCGTTGAAGACACACTAACCGGGGAGCTGTTTTTT.

The V and J genes are TRBV30 and TRBJ2-1, with 10 bases that match TRBD2. The CDR3 is made up of 14 amino acids. V was clipped by 2 bases and J by 9 bases; unmatched bases: 7. Germline V lookup: CDR1 GTSNPN, CDR2 SVGIG (reference sequence). The CDR3 DNA sequence: TGTGCCTGGAGTTGGACTAGCGGTGGGATTGAGCAGTTCTTC. Translating gives CAWSWTSGGIEQFF.

This chain uses TRBV2 with TRBJ1-2; D unresolved. There are 15 residues in the CDR3. Germline CDR1 reads SNHLY; CDR2 reads FYNNEI. The ends were cut back, 4 bases at V and 2 bases at J, with 14 bases in the middle. The CDR3 DNA follows: TGTGCCAGCAGTGCGGGAAACAGTGCGAACTATGGCTACACCTTC. Encoded protein: CASSAGNSANYGYTF.

The chain uses TRBV4-3 and TRBJ1-6; D remains unclear. The CDR3 is 15 amino acids. Trimming removed 1 base from V and 9 bases from J, with 13 bases in between. Germline values: CDR1 LGHNA, CDR2 YSLEER. CDR3: CASSQVAAAVSPLHF. Written as DNA, the CDR3 is TGCGCCAGCAGCCAAGTAGCCGCGGCAGTTTCACCCCTCCACTTT.

The chain uses TRBV29-1 and TRBJ2-7; no firm D call. CDR3 length equals 15 residues. The germline V and J ends were trimmed by 0 bases and 3 bases, with 15 bases remaining between them. The germline gives CDR1 SQVTM, CDR2 ANQGSEA. In DNA, the CDR3 is TGCAGCGTTGAAGAACCCCTCCCGTACTACTACGAGCAGTACGTC. Its translation: CSVEEPLPYYYEQYV.

The chain employs TRBV7-2 and TRBJ2-6; a weak D match, TRBD1 (5 bases). The V and J ends lost 4 bases and 0 bases respectively, with 7 bases between them. Germline V CDR1 and CDR2: SGHTA, FQGNSA. The length of the CDR3 is 15 residues. CDR3 loop: CASSSGFSGANVLTF. CDR3 DNA: TGTGCCAGCAGCTCAGGGTTCTCTGGGGCCAACGTCCTGACTTTC.

The gene calls are TRBV6-5 and TRBJ2-2; TRBD2 matches at 7 bases. The CDR3 extends over 15 amino acids. The germline CDR1 and CDR2 sequences are MNHEY and SVGAGI. The J segment lost 5 bases and the V segment lost 3 bases, leaving 6 bases of the junction unmatched. CDR3 in amino acids: CASSYGLAETGELFF. CDR3 in DNA: TGTGCCAGCAGTTATGGGCTAGCGGAGACCGGGGAGCTGTTTTTT.

CDR3 in amino acids: CASSQEIRGDTQYF. The CDR3 bases are TGCGCCAGCAGCCAAGAAATACGGGGGGATACGCAGTATTTT. This sequence joins TRBV4-3 and TRBJ2-3; D is possibly TRBD2 (6 bases). The V end lost 0 bases, the J end lost 6 bases, and 10 bases lay between the germline ends. The CDR3 runs 14 residues. The germline gives CDR1 LGHNA, CDR2 YSLEER.

The chain employs TRBV5-4 and TRBJ1-2; 7 bases match TRBD1. Germline CDR1 and CDR2: SGHNT and YYREEE (reference sequence). Trimming cost V 0 bases and J 6 bases; bases outside gene matches: 8. This CDR3 has 15 amino acids. CDR3 sequence (DNA): TGTGCCAGCAGCTTGGGTTCAGGGGGGTTAAATGGCTACACCTTC. The encoded protein is CASSLGSGGLNGYTF.

This clone was seen just once. J is TRBJ2-4 and V is TRBV24-1, with no clear D. The CDR3 is made up of 14 amino acids. V lost 6 bases and J 8 bases, leaving 16 bases between the germline ends. From germline, CDR1 is KGHDR and CDR2 SFDVKD. This CDR3 is CATSKDGFGDIQYF. Written as DNA, the CDR3 is TGTGCCACCAGTAAGGATGGGTTCGGAGACATTCAGTACTTC.

The V and J genes are TRBV4-2 and TRBJ2-7, with 9 nucleotides matching TRBD2. Germline assignment: CDR1 LGHNA and CDR2 YNFKEQ. The CDR3 loop spans 15 amino acids. The ends lost 1 base at V and 2 bases at J; junction bases unmatched: 3. Here the CDR3 reads CASSQVSSGTYEQYF. As DNA, the CDR3 is TGTGCCAGCAGCCAAGTGTCTAGCGGGACCTACGAGCAGTACTTC.

This clone was seen once. This chain joins TRBV6-5 and TRBJ1-6; D remains unclear. V was pared by 2 bases and J by 10 bases, with 15 bases between. The CDR3 runs to 15 residues. The germline V gene encodes CDR1 MNHEY and CDR2 SVGAGI. The CDR3 region is CASSYRGLTASPLHF. Here the CDR3 DNA reads TGTGCCAGCAGTTACCGAGGGCTGACTGCCTCACCCCTCCACTTT.

CDR3 bases: TGCGCCAGCAGCCAAGAACAGGGTGGAAAACTGTTTTTT. Amino acids: CASSQEQGGKLFF. The chain couples TRBV4-3 to TRBJ1-4; D possibly corresponds to TRBD1 (6 bases). The CDR3 runs 13 residues. Trimming left V 0 bases short and J 10 bases short, with 9 bases between. Germline assignment: CDR1 LGHNA and CDR2 YSLEER.

By sample share, this clone is medium-sized. The chain recombines TRBV3-1 (or the pseudogene TRBV3-2) with TRBJ1-1; D possibly corresponds to TRBD1 (6 bases). Germline lookup yields CDR1 LGHDT and CDR2 YNNKEL (reference sequence). V lost 3 bases, J lost 5 bases, and 19 bases lay in between. This CDR3 is 16 amino acids long. DNA of the CDR3: TGTGCCAGCAGCCAGACAGGTTTCGTTGAAGTGACTGAAGCTTTCTTT. Amino acids: CASSQTGFVEVTEAFF.